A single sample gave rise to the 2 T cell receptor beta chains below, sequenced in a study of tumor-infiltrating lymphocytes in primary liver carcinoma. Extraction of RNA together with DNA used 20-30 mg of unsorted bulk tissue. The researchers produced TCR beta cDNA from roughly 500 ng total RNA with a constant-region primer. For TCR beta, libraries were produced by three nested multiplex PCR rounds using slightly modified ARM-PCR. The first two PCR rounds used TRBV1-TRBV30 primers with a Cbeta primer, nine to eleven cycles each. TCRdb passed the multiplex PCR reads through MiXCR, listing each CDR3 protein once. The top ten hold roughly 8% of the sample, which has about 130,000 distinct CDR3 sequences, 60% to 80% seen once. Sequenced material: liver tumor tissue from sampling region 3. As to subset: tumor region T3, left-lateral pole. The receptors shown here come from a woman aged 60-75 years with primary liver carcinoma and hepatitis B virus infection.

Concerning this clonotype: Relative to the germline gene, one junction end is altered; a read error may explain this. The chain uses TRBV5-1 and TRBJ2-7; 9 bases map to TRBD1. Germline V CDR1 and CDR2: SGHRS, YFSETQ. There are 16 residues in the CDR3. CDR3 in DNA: TGCGCCAGCGGCCACGAACCGGGACAGGGAACCTATGAGCAGTACTTC. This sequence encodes CASGHEPGQGTYEQYF.

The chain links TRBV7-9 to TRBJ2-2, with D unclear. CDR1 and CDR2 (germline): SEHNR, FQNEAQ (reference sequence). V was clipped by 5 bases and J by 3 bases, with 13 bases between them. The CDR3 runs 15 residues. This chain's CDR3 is CASSPGRFYTGELFF. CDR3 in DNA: TGTGCCAGCAGCCCCGGGCGGTTCTACACCGGGGAGCTGTTTTTT.